A selection of T cell receptor beta chains follows, all from one sample in a study of shared clonotypes between healthy human individuals. Using immunoSEQ multiplex PCR, the repertoire was profiled, and TCRdb retains in-frame clones only, with some absent. Altogether hundreds of thousands of clones are present, roughly 70% being singletons, with the ten largest covering about a tenth. Sequences were obtained from memory CD4+ T cells sorted from blood. These receptors all come from a young man in good health. The CDR3 runs from the conserved cysteine through the conserved F or W. The order of the fields is clone size, J gene, D gene, V gene, CDR3 protein, CDR3 DNA. A D gene is named only where the DNA matches it firmly. The listing skips clone size in some rows; elsewhere it reads once, few, many or a size class.

clone size: .
J gene: TRBJ2-3
D gene: .
V gene: TRBV2
CDR3 protein: CASSYTDTQYF
CDR3 DNA: TGTGCCAGCAGTTACACAGATACGCAGTATTTT

clone size: once
J gene: TRBJ2-2
D gene: .
V gene: TRBV5-4
CDR3 protein: CASSLVHTGELFF
CDR3 DNA: TGTGCCAGCAGCTTGGTCCATACCGGGGAGCTGTTTTTT

clone size: many
J gene: TRBJ2-7
D gene: TRBD2
V gene: TRBV10-3
CDR3 protein: CAMGGAYEQYF
CDR3 DNA: TGTGCCATGGGGGGGGCCTACGAGCAGTACTTC

clone size: .
J gene: TRBJ2-6
D gene: .
V gene: TRBV27
CDR3 protein: CASTASGANVLTF
CDR3 DNA: TGTGCCAGCACGGCCTCTGGGGCCAACGTCCTGACTTTC

clone size: .
J gene: TRBJ1-2
D gene: .
V gene: TRBV2
CDR3 protein: CASLRPGIPYGYTF
CDR3 DNA: TGTGCCAGCTTACGACCCGGGATCCCGTATGGCTACACCTTC

clone size: .
J gene: TRBJ1-1
D gene: .
V gene: TRBV4-1
CDR3 protein: CASSQGRGDLANTEAFF
CDR3 DNA: TGCGCCAGCAGCCAAGGGCGGGGGGACTTGGCGAACACTGAAGCTTTCTTT

clone size: few
J gene: TRBJ2-7
D gene: .
V gene: TRBV5-4
CDR3 protein: CASSLPGRTYEQYF
CDR3 DNA: TGTGCCAGCAGCTTGCCGGGACGGACCTACGAGCAGTACTTC

clone size: .
J gene: TRBJ2-1
D gene: TRBD2
V gene: TRBV13
CDR3 protein: CASGLAGAGGQFF
CDR3 DNA: TGTGCCAGCGGACTAGCGGGAGCTGGGGGGCAGTTCTTC

clone size: .
J gene: TRBJ2-1
D gene: TRBD1
V gene: TRBV28
CDR3 protein: CASSLSGTGVFGEQFF
CDR3 DNA: TGTGCCAGCAGTTTATCCGGGACAGGGGTGTTCGGTGAGCAGTTCTTC

clone size: .
J gene: TRBJ2-7
D gene: .
V gene: TRBV7-6
CDR3 protein: CASSLGDAYEQYF
CDR3 DNA: TGTGCCAGCAGCTTAGGGGACGCTTACGAGCAGTACTTC

clone size: .
J gene: TRBJ2-1
D gene: TRBD2
V gene: TRBV7-8
CDR3 protein: CASSFLAGRRNEQFF
CDR3 DNA: TGTGCCAGCAGCTTCCTAGCGGGCCGGCGGAATGAGCAGTTCTTC